This T cell receptor (beta chain) was profiled in a study of T-cell memory formation after mild COVID-19. About the research overall: Each donor largely had its own TCR clusters.

Notes on the study in general: Confirmation of SARS-CoV-2 specificity was lacking for second-wave clones peaking day 37. Largely, contracting CD4+ clones fell within CM and EM, and contracting CD8+ clones within EMRA. Some SARS-CoV-2-responding clones were already detected in memory before infection.

TCRdb fed the 5' RACE reads into MiXCR, producing one record per CDR3 protein. The repertoire holds some 270,000 distinct CDR3 sequences, with just over 15% as singletons. Many counts were recorded for this clonotype. Its antigen is not identified. Germline V gene lookup returns CDR1 SGHVS and CDR2 FQNEAQ. J gave up 9 bases and V 4 bases, and 11 bases lay outside the gene matches. The CDR3 totals 14 residues. The gene calls are TRBV7-8 and TRBJ1-1; 7 positions agree with TRBD1. This clonotype was obtained from an adult woman who had mild COVID-19 (a few samples of this study predate the infection). Cell type and time point are not known. The sample taken for sequencing was PBMCs or a T cell subset sorted from them (not recorded which). CDR3 protein: CASSSRRDRAQAFF. The CDR3 coding sequence is TGTGCCAGCAGCTCACGACGAGACAGGGCACAAGCTTTCTTT.